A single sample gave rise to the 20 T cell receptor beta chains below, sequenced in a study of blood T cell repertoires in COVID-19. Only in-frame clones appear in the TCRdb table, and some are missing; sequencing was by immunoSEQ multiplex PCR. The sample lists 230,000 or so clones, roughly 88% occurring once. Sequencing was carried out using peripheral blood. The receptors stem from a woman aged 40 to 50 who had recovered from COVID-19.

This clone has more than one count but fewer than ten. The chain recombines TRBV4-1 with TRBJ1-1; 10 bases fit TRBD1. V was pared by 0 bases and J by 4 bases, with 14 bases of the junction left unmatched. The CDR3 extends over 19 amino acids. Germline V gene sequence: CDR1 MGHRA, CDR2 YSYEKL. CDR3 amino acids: CASSQDEGGGTGASTEAFF. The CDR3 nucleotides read TGCGCCAGCAGCCAAGATGAGGGAGGCGGGACAGGGGCTAGCACTGAAGCTTTCTTT.

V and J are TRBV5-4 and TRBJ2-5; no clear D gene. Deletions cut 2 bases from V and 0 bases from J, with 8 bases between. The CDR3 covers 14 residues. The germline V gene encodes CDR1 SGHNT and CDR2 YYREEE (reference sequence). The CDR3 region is CASSLVRDQETQYF. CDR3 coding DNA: TGTGCCAGCAGCTTAGTACGGGACCAAGAGACCCAGTACTTC.

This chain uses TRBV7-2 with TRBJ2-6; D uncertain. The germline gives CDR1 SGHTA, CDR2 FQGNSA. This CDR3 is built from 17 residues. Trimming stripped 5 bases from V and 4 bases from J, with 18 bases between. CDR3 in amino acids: CASSGYGLRRGANVLTF. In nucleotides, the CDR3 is TGTGCCAGCAGCGGATATGGCCTTAGGCGGGGGGCCAACGTCCTGACTTTC.

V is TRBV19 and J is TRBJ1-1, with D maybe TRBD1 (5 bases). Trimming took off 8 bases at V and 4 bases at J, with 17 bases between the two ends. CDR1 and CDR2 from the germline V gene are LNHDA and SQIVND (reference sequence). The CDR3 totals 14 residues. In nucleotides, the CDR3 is TGTGCCAGTCGAATCACTACGGGGGGCACTGAAGCTTTCTTT. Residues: CASRITTGGTEAFF.

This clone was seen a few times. The CDR3 bases are TGTGCCAGCAGCCCCGGGACTAGCTCCCGCGAGACCCAGTACTTC. Translated, it gives CASSPGTSSRETQYF. The rearrangement links TRBV7-9 to TRBJ2-5; TRBD2 agrees at 9 bases. The V segment lost 5 bases and the J segment 5 bases; nucleotides outside the gene matches: 9. The CDR3 contains 15 residues. From germline, CDR1 is SEHNR and CDR2 FQNEAQ (reference sequence).

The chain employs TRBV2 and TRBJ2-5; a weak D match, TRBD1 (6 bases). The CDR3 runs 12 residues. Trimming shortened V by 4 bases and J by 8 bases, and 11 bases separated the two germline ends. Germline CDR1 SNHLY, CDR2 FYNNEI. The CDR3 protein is CASSVLDRTQYF. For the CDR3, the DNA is TGTGCCAGCAGTGTCCTGGACAGAACCCAGTACTTC.

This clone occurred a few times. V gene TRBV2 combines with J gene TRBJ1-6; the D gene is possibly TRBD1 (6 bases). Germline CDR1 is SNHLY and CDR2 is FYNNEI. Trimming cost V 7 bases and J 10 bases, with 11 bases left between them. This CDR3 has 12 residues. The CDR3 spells CASTQGNSPLHF. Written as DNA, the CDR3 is TGTGCCAGCACCCAGGGGAACTCACCCCTCCACTTT. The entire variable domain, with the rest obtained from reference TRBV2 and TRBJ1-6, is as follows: EPEVTQTPSHQVTQMGQEVILRCVPISNHLYFYWYRQILGQKVEFLVSFYNNEISEKSEIFDDQFSVERPDGSNFTLKIRSTKLEDSAMYFCASTQGNSPLHFGNGTRLTVT.

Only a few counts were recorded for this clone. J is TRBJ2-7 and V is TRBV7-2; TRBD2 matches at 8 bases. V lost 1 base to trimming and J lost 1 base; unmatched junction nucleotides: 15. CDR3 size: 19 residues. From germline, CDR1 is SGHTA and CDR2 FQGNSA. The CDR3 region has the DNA TGTGCCAGCAGCTTAGGGGCACCGGCTGGGGTAGCGGGGTCCTACGAGCAGTACTTC. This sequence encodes CASSLGAPAGVAGSYEQYF.

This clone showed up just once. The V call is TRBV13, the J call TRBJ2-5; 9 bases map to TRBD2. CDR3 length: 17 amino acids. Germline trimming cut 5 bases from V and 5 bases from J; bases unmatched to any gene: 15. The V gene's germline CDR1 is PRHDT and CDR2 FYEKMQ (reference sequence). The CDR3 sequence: CASSTSGLASWGETQYF. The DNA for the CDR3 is TGTGCCAGCAGCACCTCGGGACTAGCTTCGTGGGGTGAGACCCAGTACTTC.

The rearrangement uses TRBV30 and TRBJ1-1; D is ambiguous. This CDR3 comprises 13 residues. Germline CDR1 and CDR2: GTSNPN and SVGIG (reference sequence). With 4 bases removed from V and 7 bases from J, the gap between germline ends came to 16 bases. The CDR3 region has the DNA TGTGCCTGGATCCTAGCGAACAGCGTTGAAGCTTTCTTT. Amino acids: CAWILANSVEAFF.

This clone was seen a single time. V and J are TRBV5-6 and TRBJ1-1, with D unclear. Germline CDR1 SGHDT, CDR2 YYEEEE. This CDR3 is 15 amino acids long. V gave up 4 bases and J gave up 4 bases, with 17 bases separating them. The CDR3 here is CASSLGSGSGTEAFF. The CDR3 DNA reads TGTGCCAGCAGCCTTGGGTCGGGGTCGGGCACTGAAGCTTTCTTT. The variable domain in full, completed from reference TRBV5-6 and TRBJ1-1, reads DAGVTQSPTHLIKTRGQQVTLRCSPKSGHDTVSWYQQALGQGPQFIFQYYEEEERQRGNFPDRFSGHQFPNYSSELNVNALLLGDSALYLCASSLGSGSGTEAFFGQGTRLTVV.

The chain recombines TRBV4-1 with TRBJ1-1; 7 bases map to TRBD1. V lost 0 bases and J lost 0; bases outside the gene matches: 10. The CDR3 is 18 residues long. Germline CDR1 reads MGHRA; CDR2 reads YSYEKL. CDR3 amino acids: CASSQDIPGGRMNTEAFF. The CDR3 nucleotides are TGCGCCAGCAGCCAAGATATCCCAGGGGGACGGATGAACACTGAAGCTTTCTTT.

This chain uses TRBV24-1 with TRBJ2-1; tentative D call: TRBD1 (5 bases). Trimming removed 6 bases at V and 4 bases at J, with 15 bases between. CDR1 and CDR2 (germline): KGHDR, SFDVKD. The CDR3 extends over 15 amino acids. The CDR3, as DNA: TGTGCCACCAGTCACCTGATAGGGGCTTACAATGAGCAGTTCTTC. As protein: CATSHLIGAYNEQFF.

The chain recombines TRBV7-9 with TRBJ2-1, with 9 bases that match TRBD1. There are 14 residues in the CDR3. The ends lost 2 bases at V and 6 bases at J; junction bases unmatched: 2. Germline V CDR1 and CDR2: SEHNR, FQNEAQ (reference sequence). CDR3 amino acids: CASSLPDRGNEQFF. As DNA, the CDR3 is TGTGCCAGCAGCTTACCGGACAGGGGCAATGAGCAGTTCTTC.

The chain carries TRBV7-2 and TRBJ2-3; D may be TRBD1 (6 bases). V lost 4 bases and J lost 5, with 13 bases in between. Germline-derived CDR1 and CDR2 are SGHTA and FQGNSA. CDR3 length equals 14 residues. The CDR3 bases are TGTGCCAGCAGCTCTGGTGGGGGCATAGATACGCAGTATTTT. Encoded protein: CASSSGGGIDTQYF.

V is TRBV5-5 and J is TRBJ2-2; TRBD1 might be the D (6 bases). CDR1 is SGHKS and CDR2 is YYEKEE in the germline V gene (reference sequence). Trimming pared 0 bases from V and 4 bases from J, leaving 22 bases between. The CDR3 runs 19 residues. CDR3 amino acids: CASSLDVGFGTITTGELFF. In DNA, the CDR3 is TGTGCCAGCAGCTTGGATGTGGGATTCGGGACAATAACCACCGGGGAGCTGTTTTTT.

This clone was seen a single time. The CDR3 sequence is CASTRLAGGTEQFF. CDR3 bases: TGTGCCAGCACCCGACTAGCGGGGGGTACTGAGCAGTTCTTC. The chain recombines TRBV9 with TRBJ2-1; TRBD2 matches 13 bases. V gave up 6 bases and J gave up 9 bases; unmatched junction bases: 6. Germline-derived CDR1 and CDR2 are SGDLS and YYNGEE. The CDR3 covers 14 residues. Using reference TRBV9 and TRBJ2-1 for the parts outside the CDR3, the full variable domain is DSGVTQTPKHLITATGQRVTLRCSPRSGDLSVYWYQQSLDQGLQFLIQYYNGEERAKGNILERFSAQQFPDLHSELNLSSLELGDSALYFCASTRLAGGTEQFFGPGTRLTVL.

The CDR3: CAEQKNPWEDQYEQYF. CDR3 DNA: TGTGCAGAGCAAAAAAACCCTTGGGAGGATCAGTACGAGCAGTACTTC. The V gene is TRBV13, the J gene TRBJ2-7, with D maybe TRBD2 (6 bases). The CDR3 runs to 16 residues. The germline gives CDR1 PRHDT, CDR2 FYEKMQ (reference sequence).

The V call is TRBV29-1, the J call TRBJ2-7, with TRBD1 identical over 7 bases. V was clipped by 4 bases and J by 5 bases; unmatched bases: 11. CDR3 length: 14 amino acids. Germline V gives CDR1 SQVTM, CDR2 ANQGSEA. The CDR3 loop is CSVVWRTGDDEQYF. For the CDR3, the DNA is TGCAGCGTTGTATGGAGGACAGGAGATGACGAGCAGTACTTC.

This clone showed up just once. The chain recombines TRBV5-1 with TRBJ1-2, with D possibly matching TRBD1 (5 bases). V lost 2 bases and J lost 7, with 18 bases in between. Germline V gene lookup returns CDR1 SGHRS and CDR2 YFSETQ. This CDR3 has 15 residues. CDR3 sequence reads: CASSLTGLTGVGYTF. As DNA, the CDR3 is TGCGCCAGCAGCTTAACAGGTCTTACAGGTGTTGGCTACACCTTC.